One sample yielded the 27 T cell receptor beta chains listed below, sequenced in a study of blood T cell repertoires in COVID-19. Assay: immunoSEQ multiplex PCR; the TCRdb copy retains only in-frame clones and omits some. The sample consists of over 150,000 clones, around 83% of them appearing once. Sequenced: peripheral blood. The source of these receptors is a woman aged 60-75 years with COVID-19, enrolled during active disease.

The genes are TRBV27 and TRBJ2-1; 7 nucleotides align to TRBD2. Germline V gives CDR1 MNHEY, CDR2 SMNVEV (reference sequence). The CDR3 covers 15 residues. J lost 7 bases, V lost 2 bases, and 8 bases had no gene match. CDR3 nucleotide sequence: TGTGCCAGCAGTTTAATGAGCGGGATCAGGAATGAGCAGTTCTTC. Translation: CASSLMSGIRNEQFF.

V gene TRBV9 combines with J gene TRBJ2-1, with 11 bases matching TRBD2. The CDR3 covers 14 residues. Unmatched junction bases numbered 0, after V lost 2 bases and J lost 5 bases. Germline V gene sequence: CDR1 SGDLS, CDR2 YYNGEE. The CDR3 reads CASSVGLADNEQFF. DNA for the CDR3: TGTGCCAGCAGCGTGGGACTAGCGGACAATGAGCAGTTCTTC.

V gene TRBV11-3 combines with J gene TRBJ2-1; tentatively, D is TRBD2 (5 bases). V lost 4 bases to trimming and J lost 4 bases, with 11 bases between them. This CDR3 comprises 14 residues. The germline V gene has CDR1 SGHNT and CDR2 YENEEA. The CDR3 sequence is CASSSTRGYNEQFF. DNA for the CDR3: TGTGCCAGCAGCTCGACTCGAGGGTACAATGAGCAGTTCTTC.

The V gene is TRBV12-5, the J gene TRBJ1-1; 7 bases agree with TRBD1. Germline V gene data show CDR1 as LGHNT and CDR2 as FRNRAP. With 7 bases clipped from V and 10 bases from J, the junction kept 12 bases outside the gene matches. The CDR3 consists of 13 residues. The CDR3 protein is CASDTGAGYRAFF. CDR3 in DNA: TGTGCTAGTGATACAGGGGCGGGGTATAGAGCTTTCTTT.

This clone was recorded only once. The chain employs TRBV15 and TRBJ2-3, with 9 positions matching TRBD1. V shed 5 bases and J 0 bases; nucleotides not matched to a gene: 6. Looked up from germline, CDR1 is LNHNV and CDR2 is YYDKDF (reference sequence). The CDR3 extends over 16 amino acids. The CDR3 nucleotides read TGTGCCACCAGCCGTCCCGGGACAGGGAGCACAGATACGCAGTATTTT. Protein sequence: CATSRPGTGSTDTQYF.

The V call is TRBV3-1 (or the pseudogene TRBV3-2), the J call TRBJ1-1, with D unclear. Germline values: CDR1 LGHDT, CDR2 YNNKEL (reference sequence). V was shortened by 0 bases and J by 4 bases, with 12 bases between the two germline ends. This CDR3 has 15 amino acids. The CDR3 sequence is CASSQDAGVSTEAFF. For the CDR3, the DNA is TGTGCCAGCAGCCAAGATGCCGGGGTGAGCACTGAAGCTTTCTTT.

The chain employs TRBV27 and TRBJ2-2, with 9 nucleotides matching TRBD1. The CDR3 is 14 amino acids. The germline V gene encodes CDR1 MNHEY and CDR2 SMNVEV (reference sequence). J lost 0 bases, V lost 9 bases, and 2 bases had no gene match. The CDR3: CASRTGANTGELFF. The CDR3 DNA sequence: TGTGCCAGTCGGACAGGGGCGAACACCGGGGAGCTGTTTTTT.

The chain uses TRBV7-9 and TRBJ1-2; D not resolved. The CDR3 spans 12 residues. The germline V and J ends were trimmed by 11 bases and 0 bases, with 10 bases remaining between them. Germline CDR1 SEHNR, CDR2 FQNEAQ (reference sequence). The CDR3 reads CARSPANYGYTF. As DNA, the CDR3 is TGTGCCCGATCCCCAGCTAACTATGGCTACACCTTC.

J is TRBJ2-7 and V is TRBV15, with a weak D call TRBD2 (7 bases). Germline values: CDR1 LNHNV, CDR2 YYDKDF (reference sequence). The ends were cut back, 0 bases at V and 6 bases at J, with 18 bases in the middle. This CDR3 is 16 amino acids long. The CDR3 DNA sequence: TGTGCCACCAGCAGAGATGGGGGGGCAGTAAGTGCCGAGCAGTACGTC. It yields the protein CATSRDGGAVSAEQYV.

This chain joins TRBV2 and TRBJ1-2, with TRBD1 identical over 7 bases. The junction had 11 bases not matched to a gene; V was cut back by 2 bases and J by 8 bases. CDR1 and CDR2 (germline): SNHLY, FYNNEI. This CDR3 comprises 15 residues. The CDR3 DNA follows: TGTGCCAGCAGTGAATTCGGCACAGGGGCGGGCGGCTACACCTTC. Translated, it gives CASSEFGTGAGGYTF.

This clone occurred once. V is TRBV25-1 and J is TRBJ2-1; TRBD2 agrees at 8 bases. This CDR3 is 15 amino acids long. V shed 4 bases, J shed 6 bases, and the junction held 8 bases outside the gene matches. Germline CDR1 is MGHDK and CDR2 is SYGVNS. CDR3 sequence (DNA): TGTGCCAGCAGTGCCAGGACTAGCCTTTTCAATGAGCAGTTCTTC. Protein: CASSARTSLFNEQFF.

As DNA, the CDR3 is TGTGCCACCAGTGCGACAGGCGGGACTGAAGCTTTCTTT. Residues: CATSATGGTEAFF. The chain has TRBV24-1 and TRBJ1-1; tentatively, D is TRBD1 (6 bases). Germline assignment: CDR1 KGHDR and CDR2 SFDVKD. Trimming stripped 5 bases from V and 5 bases from J, with 11 bases between. The CDR3 contains 13 residues.

The J gene is TRBJ1-1, the V gene TRBV6-5, with no clear D. This CDR3 is built from 13 residues. Looked up from germline, CDR1 is MNHEY and CDR2 is SVGAGI. Trimming removed 6 bases at V and 1 base at J, with 9 bases between. CDR3 nucleotide sequence: TGTGCCAGCAGCCTAGCCCAGAACACTGAAGCTTTCTTT. Its translation: CASSLAQNTEAFF.

V is TRBV5-4 and J is TRBJ1-5; a weak D match, TRBD1 (5 bases). This CDR3 is built from 15 residues. V shed 0 bases and J shed 2 bases, with 9 bases lying between them. Germline V lookup: CDR1 SGHNT, CDR2 YYREEE (reference sequence). CDR3 DNA sequence: TGTGCCAGCAGCTTGGGGGGCGCGGGCAATCAGCCCCAGCATTTT. Protein product: CASSLGGAGNQPQHF.

The chain carries TRBV19 and TRBJ2-1; 7 bases match TRBD2. With 1 base clipped from V and 7 bases from J, the junction kept 7 bases outside the gene matches. This CDR3 region has 15 residues. Germline CDR1 is LNHDA and CDR2 is SQIVND (reference sequence). CDR3 region: CASSIARGRGNEQFF. The CDR3 DNA sequence: TGTGCCAGTAGTATAGCTCGCGGGAGAGGTAATGAGCAGTTCTTC.

This clone was seen more than once but under ten times. The gene calls are TRBV5-1 and TRBJ1-1; weak D call: TRBD1 (6 bases). The CDR3 contains 15 residues. Between the trimmed V and J ends, which lost 0 bases and 0 bases, there was a span of 9 bases. CDR1 and CDR2 (germline): SGHRS, YFSETQ. The CDR3 DNA reads as TGCGCCAGCAGCTTGGCCGGGGGGCTGAACACTGAAGCTTTCTTT. Protein product: CASSLAGGLNTEAFF.

The chain recombines TRBV5-1 with TRBJ1-1; TRBD1 might be the D (6 bases). The CDR3 spans 14 residues. Per germline, CDR1 SGHRS and CDR2 YFSETQ. Trimming cost V 2 bases and J 0 bases, with 8 bases left between them. CDR3 amino acids: CASSLGQMNTEAFF. The CDR3 coding sequence is TGCGCCAGCAGCTTAGGACAGATGAACACTGAAGCTTTCTTT.

J is TRBJ2-7 and V is TRBV5-1, with TRBD2 as a possible D gene (6 bases). The V gene's germline CDR1 is SGHRS and CDR2 YFSETQ. This CDR3 is built from 15 residues. The V end lost 0 bases, the J end lost 3 bases, and 13 bases lay between the germline ends. The CDR3 is CASSLDPGASYEQYF. The CDR3 DNA reads as TGCGCCAGCAGCTTGGACCCGGGAGCCAGCTACGAGCAGTACTTC.

The rearrangement joins TRBV5-1 to TRBJ2-1; 8 bases line up with TRBD1. Per the germline V gene, CDR1 is SGHRS and CDR2 is YFSETQ. V gave up 3 bases and J gave up 8 bases; unmatched junction bases: 13. The CDR3 extends over 16 amino acids. CDR3 residues: CASSSLFQGAPDEQFF. For the CDR3, the DNA is TGCGCCAGCAGCTCCTTATTCCAGGGGGCGCCGGATGAGCAGTTCTTC.

The V call is TRBV2, the J call TRBJ1-5; no reliable D call. Per germline, CDR1 SNHLY and CDR2 FYNNEI. The V and J ends lost 1 base and 3 bases respectively, with 10 bases between them. The CDR3 is made up of 15 amino acids. As DNA, the CDR3 is TGTGCCAGCAGTGAAGTGGGCAGTTACAATCAGCCCCAGCATTTT. Its protein product is CASSEVGSYNQPQHF. The entire variable domain, with the rest obtained from reference TRBV2 and TRBJ1-5, is as follows: EPEVTQTPSHQVTQMGQEVILRCVPISNHLYFYWYRQILGQKVEFLVSFYNNEISEKSEIFDDQFSVERPDGSNFTLKIRSTKLEDSAMYFCASSEVGSYNQPQHFGDGTRLSIL.

The chain employs TRBV4-1 and TRBJ1-5, with unresolved D. Looked up from germline, CDR1 is MGHRA and CDR2 is YSYEKL. Trimming left V 6 bases short and J 4 bases short, with 16 bases between. The CDR3 contains 15 residues. CDR3 loop: CASRTIKDINQPQHF. The CDR3 DNA sequence: TGCGCCAGCAGGACGATCAAAGACATTAATCAGCCCCAGCATTTT.

The CDR3: CASSSSGNQPQHF. DNA of the CDR3: TGTGCCAGCAGCTCATCAGGCAATCAGCCCCAGCATTTT. The genes are TRBV6-2 or TRBV6-3 and TRBJ1-5; no definite D call. The V end lost 6 bases, the J end lost 2 bases, and 8 bases lay between the germline ends. The germline V gene has CDR1 MNHEY and CDR2 SVGEGT. This CDR3 has 13 residues.

The chain employs TRBV12-1 and TRBJ2-7; whether TRBD1, the table's D call, matches the DNA was not checked. TRBV12-1 counts as a pseudogene. The CDR3 is made up of 16 amino acids. The CDR3 reads CASSHTRGFHWGEQYV. The CDR3 DNA reads as TGTGCCAGCAGCCACACCAGGGGGTTTCATTGGGGCGAGCAGTACGTC.

The gene calls are TRBV9 and TRBJ2-5, with D possibly matching TRBD2 (5 bases). The germline gives CDR1 SGDLS, CDR2 YYNGEE. CDR3 length: 17 amino acids. Between the trimmed V and J ends, which lost 3 bases and 5 bases, there was a span of 23 bases. The CDR3 loop is CASSATRDGPIRETQYF. CDR3 bases: TGTGCCAGCAGCGCGACCCGGGATGGGCCCATAAGGGAGACCCAGTACTTC.

This clone was counted at least ten times. Other DNA variants within this sample encode the same CDR3. V gene TRBV7-2 combines with J gene TRBJ1-5; the D gene is possibly TRBD1 (5 bases). This CDR3 is built from 13 residues. Germline-derived CDR1 and CDR2 are SGHTA and FQGNSA. Deletions cut 5 bases from V and 2 bases from J, with 7 bases between. The chain's CDR3 is CASSPQGNQPQHF. CDR3 nucleotides: TGTGCCAGCAGCCCACAGGGCAATCAGCCCCAGCATTTT.

In DNA, the CDR3 is TGTGCCAGCTCACCTCTAACAGAAGCCTCTGGAAACACCATATATTTT. This translates into CASSPLTEASGNTIYF. The chain recombines TRBV18 with TRBJ1-3; D gene unclear. The CDR3 consists of 16 residues. V was pared by 3 bases and J by 0 bases, with 12 bases between. Germline values: CDR1 KGHSH, CDR2 LQKENI.

The CDR3 reads CASSLLGQGFLAFPGGYTF. For the CDR3, the DNA is TGTGCCAGTAGTCTCCTAGGACAGGGCTTCCTTGCTTTTCCCGGCGGCTACACCTTC. This rearrangement joins TRBV19 to TRBJ1-2; 8 nucleotides agree with TRBD1. CDR3 size: 19 residues. Per germline, CDR1 LNHDA and CDR2 SQIVND (reference sequence). With V trimmed by 5 bases and J by 8 bases, 25 bases remained unmatched. Full variable domain (outside the CDR3, taken from reference TRBV19 and TRBJ1-2): DGGITQSPKYLFRKEGQNVTLSCEQNLNHDAMYWYRQDPGQGLRLIYYSQIVNDFQKGDIAEGYSVSREKKESFPLTVTSAQKNPTAFYLCASSLLGQGFLAFPGGYTFGSGTRLTVV.